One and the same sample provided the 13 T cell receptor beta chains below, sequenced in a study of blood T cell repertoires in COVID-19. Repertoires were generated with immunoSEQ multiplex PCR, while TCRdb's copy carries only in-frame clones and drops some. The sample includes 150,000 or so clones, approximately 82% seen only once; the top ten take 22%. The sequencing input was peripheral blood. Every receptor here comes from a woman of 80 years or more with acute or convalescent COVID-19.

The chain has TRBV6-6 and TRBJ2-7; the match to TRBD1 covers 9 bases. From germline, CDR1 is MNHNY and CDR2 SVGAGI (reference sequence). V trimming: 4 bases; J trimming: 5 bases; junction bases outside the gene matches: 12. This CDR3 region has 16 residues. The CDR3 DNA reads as TGTGCCAGCAGTTTCGTCAAGGGACAGGGCGTCAACGAGCAGTACTTC. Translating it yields CASSFVKGQGVNEQYF.

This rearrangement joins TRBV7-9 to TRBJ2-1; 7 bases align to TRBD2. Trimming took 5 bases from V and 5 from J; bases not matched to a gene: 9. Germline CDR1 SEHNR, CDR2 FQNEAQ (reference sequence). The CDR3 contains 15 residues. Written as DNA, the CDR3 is TGTGCCAGCAGCAAAGCAGGGCGGGGGAACAATGAGCAGTTCTTC. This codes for CASSKAGRGNNEQFF.

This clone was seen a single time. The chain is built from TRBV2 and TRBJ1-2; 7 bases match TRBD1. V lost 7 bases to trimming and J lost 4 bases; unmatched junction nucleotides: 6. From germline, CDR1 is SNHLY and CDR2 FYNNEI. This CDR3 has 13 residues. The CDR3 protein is CASTTGASYGYTF. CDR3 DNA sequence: TGTGCCAGCACCACAGGGGCGAGCTATGGCTACACCTTC.

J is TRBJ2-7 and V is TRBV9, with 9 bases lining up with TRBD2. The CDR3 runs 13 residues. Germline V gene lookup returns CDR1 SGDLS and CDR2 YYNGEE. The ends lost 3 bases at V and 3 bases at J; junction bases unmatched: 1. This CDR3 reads CASSASGVYEQYF. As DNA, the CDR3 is TGTGCCAGCAGCGCTAGCGGGGTCTACGAGCAGTACTTC.

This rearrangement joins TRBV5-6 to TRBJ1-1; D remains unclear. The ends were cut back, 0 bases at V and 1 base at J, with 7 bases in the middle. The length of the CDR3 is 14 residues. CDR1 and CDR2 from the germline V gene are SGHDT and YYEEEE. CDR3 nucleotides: TGTGCCAGCAGCTTGGGGCAACCGAACACTGAAGCTTTCTTT. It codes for CASSLGQPNTEAFF.

In DNA, the CDR3 is TGTGCCAGCAGTGAAGACTACCCCACTGAAGCTTTCTTT. This codes for CASSEDYPTEAFF. The chain carries TRBV6-1 and TRBJ1-1; no reliable D call. Germline V gives CDR1 MNHNS, CDR2 SASEGT. The V end lost 1 base, the J end lost 4 bases, and 7 bases lay between the germline ends. This CDR3 is built from 13 residues.

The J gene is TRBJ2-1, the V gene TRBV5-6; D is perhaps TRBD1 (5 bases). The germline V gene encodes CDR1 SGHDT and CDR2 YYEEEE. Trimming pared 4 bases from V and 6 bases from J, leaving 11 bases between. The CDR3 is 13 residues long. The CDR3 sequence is CASSAAGFNEQFF. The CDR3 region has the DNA TGTGCCAGCAGCGCCGCAGGGTTCAATGAGCAGTTCTTC.

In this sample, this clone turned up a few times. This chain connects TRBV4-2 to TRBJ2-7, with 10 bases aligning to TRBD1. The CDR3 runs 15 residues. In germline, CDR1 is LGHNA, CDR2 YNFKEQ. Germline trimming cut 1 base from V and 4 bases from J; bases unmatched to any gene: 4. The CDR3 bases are TGTGCCAGCAGCCAAGGACAGGGGGCGCATTACGAGCAGTACTTC. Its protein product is CASSQGQGAHYEQYF.

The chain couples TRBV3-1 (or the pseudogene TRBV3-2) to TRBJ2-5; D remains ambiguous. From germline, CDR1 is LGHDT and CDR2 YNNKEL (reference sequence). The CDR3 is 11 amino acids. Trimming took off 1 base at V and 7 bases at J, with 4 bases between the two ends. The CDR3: CASSQARTQYF. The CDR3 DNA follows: TGTGCCAGCAGCCAAGCTAGGACCCAGTACTTC.

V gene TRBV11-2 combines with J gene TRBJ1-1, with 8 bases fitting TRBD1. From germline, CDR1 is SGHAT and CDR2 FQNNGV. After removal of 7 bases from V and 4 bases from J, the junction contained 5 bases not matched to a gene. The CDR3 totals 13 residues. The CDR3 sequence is CASIDRGLTEAFF. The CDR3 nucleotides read TGTGCCAGCATCGACAGGGGTCTCACTGAAGCTTTCTTT.

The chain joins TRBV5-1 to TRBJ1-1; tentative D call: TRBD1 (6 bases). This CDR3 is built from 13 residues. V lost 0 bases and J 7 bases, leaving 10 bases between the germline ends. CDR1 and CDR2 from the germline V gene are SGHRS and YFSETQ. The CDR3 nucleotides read TGCGCCAGCAGCTTGGTGAGGGGGAGTGAAGCTTTCTTT. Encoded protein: CASSLVRGSEAFF.

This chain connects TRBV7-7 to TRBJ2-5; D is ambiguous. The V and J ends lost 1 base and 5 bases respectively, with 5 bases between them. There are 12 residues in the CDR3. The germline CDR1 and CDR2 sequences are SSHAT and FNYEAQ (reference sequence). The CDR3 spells CASSLVGETQYF. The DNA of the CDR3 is TGTGCCAGCAGCTTAGTCGGGGAGACCCAGTACTTC.

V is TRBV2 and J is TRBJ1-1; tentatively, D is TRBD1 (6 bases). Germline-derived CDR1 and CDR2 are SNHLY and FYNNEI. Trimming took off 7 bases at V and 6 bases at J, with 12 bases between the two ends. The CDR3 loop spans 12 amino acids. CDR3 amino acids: CASISEGAEAFF. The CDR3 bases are TGTGCCAGCATCTCCGAGGGGGCTGAAGCTTTCTTT. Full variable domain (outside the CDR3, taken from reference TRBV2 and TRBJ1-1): EPEVTQTPSHQVTQMGQEVILRCVPISNHLYFYWYRQILGQKVEFLVSFYNNEISEKSEIFDDQFSVERPDGSNFTLKIRSTKLEDSAMYFCASISEGAEAFFGQGTRLTVV.